The clone carrying this TCR beta chain has only a few counts. Its target is not known. The source of the sample is a study of blood T cells in healthy people across ages. Findings and limits, study-wide: It was found that TCR beta diversity correlated strongly with the percentage of naive T cells.

A sample-barcoded 5' primer and a J-beta primer mix were used in a second PCR of about 6 to 11 cycles. Each CDR3 protein gets one entry after TCRdb re-called the 5' RACE reads with MiXCR. The table has 1.5 million to 2 million distinct CDR3 sequences, 28% seen once. Specimen: blood. The sequence came from a woman aged 30 to 39 in good health.

CDR3 coding DNA: TGTGCCTGGAGTGTAGGGGGGACCGGGGCCAACGTCCTGACTTTC. Translation gives CAWSVGGTGANVLTF. The rearrangement joins TRBV30 to TRBJ2-6; TRBD1 or TRBD2 may be the D gene (6 bases each). Germline V CDR1 and CDR2: GTSNPN, SVGIG (reference sequence). Trimming took off 0 bases at V and 4 bases at J, with 10 bases between the two ends. The CDR3 contains 15 residues.